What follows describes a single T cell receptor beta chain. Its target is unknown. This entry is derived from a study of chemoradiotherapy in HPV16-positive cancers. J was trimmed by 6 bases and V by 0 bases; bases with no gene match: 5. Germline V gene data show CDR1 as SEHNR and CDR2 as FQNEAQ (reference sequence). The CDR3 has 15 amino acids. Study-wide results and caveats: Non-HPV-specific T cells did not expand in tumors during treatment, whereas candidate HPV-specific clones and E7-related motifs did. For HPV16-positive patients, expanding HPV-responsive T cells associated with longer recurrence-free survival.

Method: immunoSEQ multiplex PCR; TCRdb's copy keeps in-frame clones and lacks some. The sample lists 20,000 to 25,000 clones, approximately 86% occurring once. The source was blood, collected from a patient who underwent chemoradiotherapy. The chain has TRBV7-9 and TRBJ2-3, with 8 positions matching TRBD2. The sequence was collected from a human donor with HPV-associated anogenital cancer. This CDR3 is CASSLASGDLDTQYF. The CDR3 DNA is TGTGCCAGCAGCTTAGCTAGCGGGGATCTCGATACGCAGTATTTT.